The rows below give T cell receptor beta chains drawn from one sample of a study of T cell repertoires in cytomegalovirus infection. TCRdb passed the reads through MiXCR, listing each CDR3 protein once. Among 200,000 to 300,000 distinct CDR3 sequences, roughly 12% were seen once, and the ten largest hold approximately 1.6%. The sample taken for sequencing was PBMCs. These receptors originate from a human donor in good health (CMV status not recorded). Some clones in this sample may be carry-over from other donors' samples. Each CDR3 is given with its conserved first and last residue. D genes are given only for firm matches. Rows give clone size only sometimes, using once, few, many, or a class for an expanded clone.

D	length	V	J	size	CDR3	DNA
-	13	TRBV14	TRBJ1-5	-	CASSQSTDQPQHF	TGTGCCAGCAGCCAATCCACTGATCAGCCCCAGCATTTT
-	15	TRBV6-1	TRBJ2-7	many	CASSLGLTSSYEQYF	TGTGCCAGCAGTTTGGGACTGACAAGCTCCTACGAGCAGTACTTC
-	13	TRBV19	TRBJ1-1	few	CASSFQRNTEAFF	TGTGCCAGTAGCTTCCAGAGGAACACTGAAGCTTTCTTT
-	12	TRBV29-1	TRBJ2-7	few	CSVGLGSYEQYF	TGCAGCGTCGGACTGGGCTCCTACGAGCAGTACTTC
-	15	TRBV2	TRBJ2-2	many	CASSGEAWRTGELFF	TGTGCCAGCAGTGGGGAGGCCTGGAGGACCGGGGAGCTGTTTTTT
TRBD2	14	TRBV20-1	TRBJ2-1	few	CSAPPSGGSNEQFF	TGCAGTGCGCCCCCTAGCGGGGGTTCCAATGAGCAGTTCTTC
-	15	TRBV7-2	TRBJ2-5	many	CASSFDGGIQETQYF	TGTGCCAGCAGCTTCGACGGCGGGATCCAAGAGACCCAGTACTTC
TRBD1	13	TRBV7-2	TRBJ2-7	many	CASSSKRGREQYF	TGTGCCAGCAGCTCCAAGAGGGGGCGCGAGCAGTACTTC
TRBD1	14	TRBV6-6	TRBJ1-1	few	CASILPGQAVGAFF	TGTGCCAGCATTCTTCCGGGACAGGCAGTTGGAGCTTTCTTT
TRBD2	14	TRBV2	TRBJ2-1	few	CASSPLAGVNEQFF	TGTGCCAGCAGTCCTCTAGCGGGAGTTAATGAGCAGTTCTTC
-	15	TRBV2	TRBJ1-2	many	CASSAGTGEYYGYTF	TGTGCCAGCAGCGCCGGGACCGGGGAGTACTATGGCTACACCTTC
TRBD2	14	TRBV6-5	TRBJ2-5	few	CASSYETSGETQYF	TGTGCCAGCAGTTACGAGACTAGCGGGGAGACCCAGTACTTC
-	15	TRBV3-1	TRBJ1-6	-	CASRALAGRNSPLHF	TGTGCCAGCAGGGCTCTGGCAGGGAGGAATTCACCCCTCCACTTT
-	15	TRBV12-3/TRBV12-4	TRBJ1-5	few	CASSSGDGANQPQHF	TGTGCCAGCAGTTCAGGGGATGGGGCCAATCAGCCCCAGCATTTT
TRBD1	15	TRBV7-2	TRBJ1-2	-	CASSLVEGATYGYTF	TGTGCCAGCAGCTTAGTCGAGGGGGCAACCTATGGCTACACCTTC
-	14	TRBV7-2	TRBJ1-3	many	CASSSDYSGNTIYF	TGTGCCAGCAGCTCGGATTACTCTGGAAACACCATATATTTT
TRBD2	15	TRBV6-2/TRBV6-3	TRBJ2-5	-	CASSPSGGNWKTQYF	TGTGCCAGCAGTCCGTCGGGGGGGAACTGGAAGACCCAGTACTTC
-	11	TRBV19	TRBJ2-3	many	CASSMSSAVYF	TGTGCCAGTAGTATGTCCTCGGCTGTTTATTTT
TRBD1	16	TRBV7-2	TRBJ2-2	many	CASSLEGARSTGELFF	TGTGCCAGCAGCTTAGAGGGGGCGAGGAGCACCGGGGAGCTGTTTTTT
TRBD2	16	TRBV2	TRBJ2-2	-	CASSERLAGATGELFF	TGTGCCAGCAGTGAGCGGCTAGCGGGGGCCACCGGGGAGCTGTTTTTT
-	13	TRBV6-5	TRBJ2-7	-	CASSYDGTYEQYF	TGTGCCAGCAGTTACGACGGAACCTACGAGCAGTACTTC
TRBD2	20	TRBV4-2	TRBJ2-5	few	CASSQEIGLAGAPGWETQYF	TGTGCCAGCAGCCAAGAAATTGGGCTAGCGGGAGCCCCCGGGTGGGAGACCCAGTACTTC
TRBD2	16	TRBV5-1	TRBJ2-3	-	CASSLSSGGFTDTQYF	TGCGCCAGCAGCTTGTCTAGCGGGGGGTTCACAGATACGCAGTATTTT
TRBD2	15	TRBV14	TRBJ2-3	many	CASRNSGGTTDTQYF	TGTGCCAGCAGAAATAGCGGGGGAACCACAGATACGCAGTATTTT
-	16	TRBV6-2/TRBV6-3	TRBJ1-1	many	CASSEILNAGGTEAFF	TGTGCCAGCAGCGAAATCCTCAATGCGGGGGGAACTGAAGCTTTCTTT
TRBD1	16	TRBV7-3	TRBJ1-6	-	CASSPHGQGNNSPLHF	TGTGCCAGCAGCCCCCACGGACAGGGGAACAATTCACCCCTCCACTTT
-	13	TRBV5-8	TRBJ2-1	many	CASSLPGYNEQFF	TGTGCCAGCAGCTTGCCGGGCTACAATGAGCAGTTCTTC
TRBD1	16	TRBV12-3/TRBV12-4	TRBJ1-1	many	CASSPGQGYMNTEAFF	TGTGCCAGCAGTCCGGGACAGGGGTATATGAACACTGAAGCTTTCTTT
-	14	TRBV7-2	TRBJ1-5	many	CASSFRDPGQPQHF	TGTGCCAGCAGTTTTAGAGATCCAGGGCAGCCCCAGCATTTT
TRBD2	14	TRBV5-1	TRBJ2-5	-	CASRGDLAVETQYF	TGCGCCAGCAGGGGCGACCTAGCGGTGGAGACCCAGTACTTC
TRBD1	14	TRBV2	TRBJ1-5	-	CASSEGQGRQPQHF	TGTGCCAGCAGTGAAGGACAGGGCAGGCAGCCCCAGCATTTT
TRBD2	15	TRBV7-2	TRBJ2-7	many	CASSGASGRIYEQYF	TGTGCCAGCAGCGGGGCTAGCGGGAGAATCTACGAGCAGTACTTC
TRBD2	20	TRBV4-3	TRBJ2-2	many	CASSQEWVAGGTDHAGELFF	TGCGCCAGCAGCCAAGAATGGGTAGCGGGAGGGACCGACCACGCCGGGGAGCTGTTTTTT
-	14	TRBV7-2	TRBJ1-2	many	CASSSTTTSYGYTF	TGTGCCAGCAGCTCAACTACCACAAGCTATGGCTACACCTTC
TRBD1	15	TRBV7-2	TRBJ1-4	many	CASSLRTGGGEKLFF	TGTGCCAGCAGCCTAAGGACAGGGGGTGGTGAAAAACTGTTTTTT
TRBD1	13	TRBV20-1	TRBJ1-6	-	CSARGQTNSPLHF	TGCAGTGCTAGGGGACAGACAAATTCACCCCTCCACTTT
TRBD1	16	TRBV12-3/TRBV12-4	TRBJ2-3	many	CATSPARTGGSDTQYF	TGTGCCACCTCCCCGGCAAGGACAGGGGGCTCAGATACGCAGTATTTT
-	14	TRBV6-2/TRBV6-3	TRBJ2-2	few	CASRSTGNTGELFF	TGTGCCAGCAGATCAACAGGGAACACCGGGGAGCTGTTTTTT
-	15	TRBV7-2	TRBJ1-2	many	CASSLAAGAYDGYTF	TGTGCCAGCAGCTTAGCGGCAGGGGCATACGATGGCTACACCTTC
TRBD2	16	TRBV27	TRBJ2-1	many	CASRSTGTSGYNEQFF	TGTGCCAGCAGAAGCACCGGGACTAGTGGTTACAATGAGCAGTTCTTC
-	13	TRBV7-2	TRBJ1-1	many	CASSLAGNTEAFF	TGTGCCAGCAGCTTAGCAGGGAACACTGAAGCTTTCTTT
TRBD2	14	TRBV5-6	TRBJ2-7	-	CASSYARGGYEQYF	TGTGCCAGCAGTTACGCTCGCGGGGGCTACGAGCAGTACTTC
-	14	TRBV7-2	TRBJ2-3	few	CASSPGARADTQYF	TGTGCCAGCAGCCCCGGGGCGCGCGCAGATACGCAGTATTTT
TRBD1	14	TRBV7-8	TRBJ1-2	many	CASSPTDRGYGYTF	TGTGCCAGCAGCCCGACGGACAGGGGTTATGGCTACACCTTC
-	13	TRBV12-3/TRBV12-4	TRBJ1-5	many	CASSSRARQPQHF	TGTGCCAGCAGCTCTCGAGCCCGGCAGCCCCAGCATTTT
TRBD2	15	TRBV6-2/TRBV6-3	TRBJ2-3	few	CASSLGLAGVSTQYF	TGTGCCAGCAGCCTTGGACTAGCGGGAGTGAGTACGCAGTATTTT
-	14	TRBV7-2	TRBJ2-3	many	CASSLTRGTDTQYF	TGTGCCAGCAGCTTAACACGAGGGACAGATACGCAGTATTTT
TRBD1	16	TRBV6-2/TRBV6-3	TRBJ2-7	many	CASSYLPGQGIYEQYF	TGTGCCAGCAGTTACCTCCCGGGACAGGGGATTTACGAGCAGTACTTC
-	17	TRBV24-1	TRBJ2-3	many	CATSDLGVQGVRDTQYF	TGTGCCACCAGTGATTTGGGGGTACAGGGCGTAAGAGATACGCAGTATTTT
TRBD1	15	TRBV6-2/TRBV6-3	TRBJ2-2	-	CASSQDRVWTGELFF	TGTGCCAGCAGCCAAGACAGGGTTTGGACCGGGGAGCTGTTTTTT
-	16	TRBV7-3	TRBJ1-1	many	CASSFMATAVNTEAFF	TGTGCCAGCAGCTTCATGGCGACAGCCGTGAACACTGAAGCTTTCTTT
-	15	TRBV6-2/TRBV6-3	TRBJ1-5	few	CASSQRGEGNQPQHF	TGTGCCAGCAGCCAGCGGGGTGAGGGCAATCAGCCCCAGCATTTT
-	14	TRBV14	TRBJ1-6	many	CASSQEAENSPLHF	TGTGCCAGCAGCCAAGAAGCGGAGAATTCACCCCTCCACTTT
-	13	TRBV6-8	TRBJ1-2	-	CASRDGPGRGYTF	TGTGCCAGCAGAGACGGCCCCGGGAGGGGCTACACCTTC
-	14	TRBV5-6	TRBJ1-2	-	CASSSFGTVYGYTF	TGTGCCAGCAGCTCGTTCGGGACGGTCTATGGCTACACCTTC
-	12	TRBV29-1	TRBJ2-2	few	CSGRGTVGELFF	TGCAGCGGCCGGGGGACGGTCGGGGAGCTGTTTTTT
-	15	TRBV7-3	TRBJ2-6	many	CASSKTGTGANVLTF	TGTGCCAGCAGCAAGACAGGTACTGGGGCCAACGTCCTGACTTTC
-	15	TRBV6-5	TRBJ1-2	many	CASSPRSLGDYGYTF	TGTGCCAGCAGCCCCCGGAGCCTCGGGGACTATGGCTACACCTTC
-	15	TRBV5-5	TRBJ2-7	-	CASSLGLGSHYEQYF	TGTGCCAGCAGCTTGGGACTGGGCAGCCACTACGAGCAGTACTTC
TRBD2	14	TRBV19	TRBJ2-2	-	CASSISGGTGELFF	TGTGCCAGTAGTATTAGCGGGGGCACCGGGGAGCTGTTTTTT